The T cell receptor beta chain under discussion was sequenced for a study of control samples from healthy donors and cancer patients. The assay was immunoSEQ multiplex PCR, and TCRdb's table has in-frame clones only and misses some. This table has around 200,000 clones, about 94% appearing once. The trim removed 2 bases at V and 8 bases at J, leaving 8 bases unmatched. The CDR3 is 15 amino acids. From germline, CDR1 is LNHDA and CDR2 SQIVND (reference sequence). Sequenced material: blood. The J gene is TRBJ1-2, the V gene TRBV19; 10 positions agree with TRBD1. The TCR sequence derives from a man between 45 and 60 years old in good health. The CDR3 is CASSIPGQGYRGYTF. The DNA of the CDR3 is TGTGCCAGTAGTATACCGGGACAGGGGTATCGCGGCTACACCTTC.